Only a few counts were recorded for the clone carrying this T cell receptor (beta chain). As yet, its antigen is unknown. A read error may produce the germline difference seen at one junction end. TCRdb redid the calling of the 5' RACE reads with MiXCR, one entry per CDR3 protein. Of approximately 300,000 distinct CDR3 sequences listed, around 10% are singletons. The data originate from a study of T cells after yellow fever vaccination. Germline CDR1 and CDR2: SSHAT and FNYEAQ (reference sequence). The CDR3 covers 16 residues. Study-level results: Overlap between CD4 and CD8 compartments was detected for a small share of clonotypes. Sorted repertoires could include abundant contaminating clonotypes from bulk cells. Reappearing after the booster were most of the clones from primary vaccination (almost 97% CD4, approximately 89% CD8).

The receptor was isolated from a man aged 18 to 29 who received the YFV17D yellow fever vaccine. V usage is TRBV7-7 and J usage is TRBJ2-3; 15 bases fit TRBD2. The input for sequencing was CD4+ T cells sorted from PBMCs, taken 45 days after the yellow fever booster vaccination. The CDR3 nucleotides are TGTGCTAGCAGCCGGGGACTAGCGGGGGGCGGAGATACGCAGTATTTT. As protein: CASSRGLAGGGDTQYF. Looking up the rest from reference TRBV7-7 and TRBJ2-3 gives the full variable domain: GAGVSQSPRYKVTKRGQDVTLRCDPISSHATLYWYQQALGQGPEFLTYFNYEAQPDKSGLPSDRFSAERPEGSISTLTIQRTEQRDSAMYRCASSRGLAGGGDTQYFGPGTRLTVL.